Listed below are T cell receptor beta chains from one sample, sequenced in a study of cytomegalovirus exposure and HLA in healthy donors. Clones were read by immunoSEQ multiplex PCR, and TCRdb kept only the in-frame ones, dropping some. The data contain around 150,000 clones, about 85% of them singletons. Sequenced material: PBMCs. The receptors were gathered from a male donor in good health and CMV-seropositive. The CDR3 runs from the conserved cysteine through the conserved F or W. A D gene is named only where the DNA matches it firmly. The size of a clone is reported for some rows only, either as once, few or many, or as a class for expanded clones.

D gene: TRBD1
J gene: TRBJ1-1
V gene: TRBV7-2
clone size: -
CDR3 DNA: TGTGCCAGCAGCACACGGAGACAGGGGGCGAACACTGAAGCTTTCTTT
CDR3 protein: CASSTRRQGANTEAFF

D gene: -
J gene: TRBJ1-5
V gene: TRBV29-1
clone size: once
CDR3 DNA: TGCAGCGTTGCGGGGGGCCCCAATCAGCCCCAGCATTTT
CDR3 protein: CSVAGGPNQPQHF

D gene: TRBD1
J gene: TRBJ2-7
V gene: TRBV5-1
clone size: -
CDR3 DNA: TGCGCCAGCAGCTCTGGCTCAGGGACAGGGAATTACGAGCAGTACTTC
CDR3 protein: CASSSGSGTGNYEQYF

D gene: TRBD2
J gene: TRBJ2-1
V gene: TRBV7-8
clone size: -
CDR3 DNA: TGTGCCAGCAGCTTAGCGTTCGGACTAGCCGATTATTCCTACAATGAGCAGTTCTTC
CDR3 protein: CASSLAFGLADYSYNEQFF

D gene: TRBD2
J gene: TRBJ2-3
V gene: TRBV2
clone size: -
CDR3 DNA: TGTGCCAGCAGGGGGGGACTAGCGGGGATCACAGATACGCAGTATTTT
CDR3 protein: CASRGGLAGITDTQYF

D gene: -
J gene: TRBJ2-7
V gene: TRBV7-3
clone size: -
CDR3 DNA: TGTGCCAGCAGCTTAGGGCGGGGGCCCTACGAGCAGTACTTC
CDR3 protein: CASSLGRGPYEQYF

D gene: -
J gene: TRBJ2-1
V gene: TRBV15
clone size: -
CDR3 DNA: TGTGCCACCAGCAGAGATAGGCCAGGCAATGAGCAGTTCTTC
CDR3 protein: CATSRDRPGNEQFF

D gene: TRBD1
J gene: TRBJ2-1
V gene: TRBV6-5
clone size: -
CDR3 DNA: TGTGCCAGCAGAGCTACAGGGGGCTCCTACAATGAGCAGTTCTTC
CDR3 protein: CASRATGGSYNEQFF

D gene: -
J gene: TRBJ2-7
V gene: TRBV7-9
clone size: -
CDR3 DNA: TGTGCCAGCAGCTTAGGATCGGAGGGGGCCAGGGAGCAGTACTTC
CDR3 protein: CASSLGSEGAREQYF

D gene: TRBD1
J gene: TRBJ2-7
V gene: TRBV7-2
clone size: few
CDR3 DNA: TGTGCCAGCAGCTTCCAACAGGGGAACTACGAGCAGTACTTC
CDR3 protein: CASSFQQGNYEQYF

D gene: TRBD1
J gene: TRBJ1-2
V gene: TRBV27
clone size: -
CDR3 DNA: TGTGCCAGCAGTTTCCGGGACAGCTATGGCTACACCTTC
CDR3 protein: CASSFRDSYGYTF

D gene: TRBD2
J gene: TRBJ2-7
V gene: TRBV19
clone size: -
CDR3 DNA: TGTGCCACCCGACTAGCGGGAGTTCCCAAGCAGTACTTC
CDR3 protein: CATRLAGVPKQYF

D gene: -
J gene: TRBJ2-7
V gene: TRBV9
clone size: once
CDR3 DNA: TGTGCCAGCAGCGTTAGCGGCAGTTACGAGCAGTACTTC
CDR3 protein: CASSVSGSYEQYF

D gene: -
J gene: TRBJ1-5
V gene: TRBV6-5
clone size: -
CDR3 DNA: TGTGCCAGCAGTAAACAGGGAATGAATCAGCCCCAGCATTTT
CDR3 protein: CASSKQGMNQPQHF

D gene: TRBD2
J gene: TRBJ2-7
V gene: TRBV16
clone size: -
CDR3 DNA: TGTGCCAGCAGCCCATCCAGGCGGGGAGGGGACGTGTTGTACGAGCAGTACTTC
CDR3 protein: CASSPSRRGGDVLYEQYF

D gene: TRBD1
J gene: TRBJ1-1
V gene: TRBV14
clone size: -
CDR3 DNA: TGTGCCAGCAGCCTCCGATTCGGGACAGGGAACACTGAAGCTTTCTTT
CDR3 protein: CASSLRFGTGNTEAFF

D gene: TRBD1
J gene: TRBJ1-3
V gene: TRBV19
clone size: -
CDR3 DNA: TGTGCCAGTAGTGGCACGGACAGGTCGAGCTCTGGAAACACCATATATTTT
CDR3 protein: CASSGTDRSSSGNTIYF

D gene: TRBD2
J gene: TRBJ2-2
V gene: TRBV5-6
clone size: -
CDR3 DNA: TGTGCCAGCAGCTTCGGGATAGCGGGAGGGGCCGGGGAGCTGTTTTTT
CDR3 protein: CASSFGIAGGAGELFF

D gene: -
J gene: TRBJ1-2
V gene: TRBV6-5
clone size: -
CDR3 DNA: TGTGCCGTTGGGGGCTCCAGCTATGGCTACACCTTC
CDR3 protein: CAVGGSSYGYTF

D gene: -
J gene: TRBJ2-7
V gene: TRBV5-5
clone size: -
CDR3 DNA: TGTGCCAGCAGCTTAGGGGGTGGGTATACCTACGAGCAGTACTTC
CDR3 protein: CASSLGGGYTYEQYF

D gene: -
J gene: TRBJ2-1
V gene: TRBV19
clone size: few
CDR3 DNA: TGTGCCAGTAGTATATTGGGGGGAAGCGGACACAATGAGCAGTTCTTC
CDR3 protein: CASSILGGSGHNEQFF

D gene: -
J gene: TRBJ2-2
V gene: TRBV6-5
clone size: -
CDR3 DNA: TGTGCCAGCGGGGCCCGAAGACTGAACACCGGGGAGCTGTTTTTT
CDR3 protein: CASGARRLNTGELFF

D gene: TRBD2
J gene: TRBJ2-3
V gene: TRBV18
clone size: -
CDR3 DNA: TGTGCCAGCTCACCACCCGTAGCGGGAGGCACAGATACGCAGTATTTT
CDR3 protein: CASSPPVAGGTDTQYF

D gene: -
J gene: TRBJ1-1
V gene: TRBV6-5
clone size: -
CDR3 DNA: TGTGCCAGCAGTTACTCCTTCGTAAATCCTGAAGCTTTCTTT
CDR3 protein: CASSYSFVNPEAFF

D gene: -
J gene: TRBJ2-2
V gene: TRBV5-4
clone size: -
CDR3 DNA: TGTGCCAGCAGCTTGGGCGAGCTAGCAGAGAACACCGGGGAGCTGTTTTTT
CDR3 protein: CASSLGELAENTGELFF

D gene: TRBD1
J gene: TRBJ1-3
V gene: TRBV2
clone size: -
CDR3 DNA: TGTGCCAGCAGTCCCCGGACAGGAGGACACACCATATATTTT
CDR3 protein: CASSPRTGGHTIYF

D gene: -
J gene: TRBJ2-7
V gene: TRBV27
clone size: -
CDR3 DNA: TGTGCCAGCAGTTTATCCCGAGGCTCCTACGAGCAGTACTTC
CDR3 protein: CASSLSRGSYEQYF

D gene: TRBD1
J gene: TRBJ1-2
V gene: TRBV19
clone size: -
CDR3 DNA: TGTGCCAGTAGCCCCAGGGGGCAGTGGGGCTACACCTTC
CDR3 protein: CASSPRGQWGYTF

D gene: -
J gene: TRBJ2-3
V gene: TRBV5-1
clone size: -
CDR3 DNA: TGCGCCAGCAGCTTGTCAGTATCCACAGATACGCAGTATTTT
CDR3 protein: CASSLSVSTDTQYF